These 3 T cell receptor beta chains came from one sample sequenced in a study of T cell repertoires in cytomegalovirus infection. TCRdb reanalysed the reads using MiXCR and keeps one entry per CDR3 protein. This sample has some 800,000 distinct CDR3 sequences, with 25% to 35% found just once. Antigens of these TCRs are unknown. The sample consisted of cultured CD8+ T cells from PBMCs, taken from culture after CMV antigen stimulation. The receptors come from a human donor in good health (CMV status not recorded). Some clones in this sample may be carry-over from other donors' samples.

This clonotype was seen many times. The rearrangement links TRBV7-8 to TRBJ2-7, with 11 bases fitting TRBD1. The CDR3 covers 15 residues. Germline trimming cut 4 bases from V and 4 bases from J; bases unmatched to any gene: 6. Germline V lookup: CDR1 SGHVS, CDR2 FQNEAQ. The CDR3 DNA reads TGTGCCAGCAGCTCGACCGGGACAGGGGGTTACGAGCAGTACTTC. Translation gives CASSSTGTGGYEQYF.

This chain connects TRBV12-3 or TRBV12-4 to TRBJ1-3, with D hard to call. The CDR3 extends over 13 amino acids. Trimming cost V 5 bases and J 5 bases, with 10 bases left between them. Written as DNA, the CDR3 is TGTGCCAGCAGTCTAGGGTTAAGAAACACCATATATTTT. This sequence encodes CASSLGLRNTIYF.

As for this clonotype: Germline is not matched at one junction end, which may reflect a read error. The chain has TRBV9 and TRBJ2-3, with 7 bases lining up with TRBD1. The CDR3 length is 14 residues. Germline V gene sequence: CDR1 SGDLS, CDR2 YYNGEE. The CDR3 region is CACSIDRVGDTQYF. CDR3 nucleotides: TGTGCCTGCAGCATAGACAGGGTCGGAGATACGCAGTATTTT.